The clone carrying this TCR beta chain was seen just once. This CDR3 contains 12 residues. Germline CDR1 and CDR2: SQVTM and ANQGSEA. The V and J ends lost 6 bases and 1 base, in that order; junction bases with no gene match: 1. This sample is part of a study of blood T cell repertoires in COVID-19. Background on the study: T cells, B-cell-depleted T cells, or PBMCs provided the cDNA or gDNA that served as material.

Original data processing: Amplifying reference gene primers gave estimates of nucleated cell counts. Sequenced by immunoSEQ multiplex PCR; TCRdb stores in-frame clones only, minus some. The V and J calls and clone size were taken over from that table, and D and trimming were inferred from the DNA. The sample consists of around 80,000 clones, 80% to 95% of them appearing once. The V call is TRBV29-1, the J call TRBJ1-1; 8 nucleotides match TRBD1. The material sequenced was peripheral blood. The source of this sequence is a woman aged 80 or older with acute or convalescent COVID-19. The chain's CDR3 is CSVGQANTEAFF. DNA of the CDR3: TGCAGCGTGGGACAGGCGAACACTGAAGCTTTCTTT.